This entry features one TCR beta chain sequence. Its cognate antigen is unknown. The data were obtained in a study of T-cell memory formation after mild COVID-19. The study's findings and limits: A subset of responding clones appeared in pre-infection memory, suggesting cross-reactive memory joined. Second-wave clones reaching peak frequency on day 37 lacked confirmed SARS-CoV-2 specificity. Day 15 to 85 contracting clones showed balanced CD4/CD8; day 15 to 37 expanders favored CD4+.

Each CDR3 protein gets one entry after TCRdb re-called the 5' RACE reads with MiXCR. The sample yields around 250,000 distinct CDR3 sequences, over 15% seen once. Trimming removed 6 bases at V and 6 bases at J, with 9 bases between. Looked up from germline, CDR1 is MDHEN and CDR2 is SYDVKM. The CDR3 is made up of 12 amino acids. The specimen sequenced was PBMCs or a T cell subset sorted from them (not recorded which). The sequence came from an adult woman who had mild COVID-19 (a few samples of this study predate the infection). Cell type and time point are not known. The chain has TRBV28 and TRBJ1-5; no definite D call. The chain's CDR3 is CASRTVGQPQHF. The CDR3 region has the DNA TGTGCCAGCAGAACAGTGGGTCAGCCCCAGCATTTT.